The next 10 T cell receptor beta chains were all read from a single sample in a study of response to subunit inactivated influenza vaccine. TCRdb reprocessed the RT-PCR reads with MiXCR, giving one entry per CDR3 protein. The table has hundreds of thousands of distinct CDR3 sequences, roughly 8.2% seen once. Sequencing was performed on PBMCs from blood, taken around 25 months after vaccination. The receptors were gathered from a man aged 50-75 years who received an inactivated influenza vaccine.

The chain combines TRBV28 with TRBJ2-3, with TRBD2 matching over 7 bases. Germline trimming cut 5 bases from V and 0 bases from J; bases unmatched to any gene: 8. CDR1 and CDR2 (germline): MDHEN, SYDVKM. The CDR3 consists of 16 residues. The CDR3 sequence is CASSLTSESSTDTQYF. The DNA for the CDR3 is TGTGCCAGCAGTCTCACTAGCGAGAGTAGCACAGATACGCAGTATTTT.

In its sample, this clonotype was seen many times. The chain recombines TRBV6-5 with TRBJ1-1; no definite D call. The CDR3 sequence is 14 residues long. Per the germline V gene, CDR1 is MNHEY and CDR2 is SVGAGI. Trimming removed 0 bases at V and 2 bases at J, with 7 bases between. The CDR3 is CASSYSPKNTEAFF. Written as DNA, the CDR3 is TGTGCCAGCAGTTACTCCCCCAAAAACACTGAAGCTTTCTTT.

This clonotype was recorded many times. V and J are TRBV3-1 and TRBJ2-7; D tentatively fits TRBD1 or TRBD2 (5 bases each). The length of the CDR3 is 14 residues. The V end lost 5 bases, the J end lost 2 bases, and 13 bases lay between the germline ends. Germline loops: CDR1 LGHDT, CDR2 YNNKEL (reference sequence). The CDR3: CASSTRDGAYEQYF. The CDR3 coding sequence is TGTGCCAGCAGCACTAGGGACGGCGCCTACGAGCAGTACTTC.

This clonotype was found a few times. The chain carries TRBV6-1 and TRBJ2-1, with 12 bases lining up with TRBD2. CDR1 and CDR2 from the germline V gene are MNHNS and SASEGT. The CDR3 loop spans 15 amino acids. After removal of 6 bases from V and 5 bases from J, the junction contained 5 bases not matched to a gene. The CDR3 coding sequence is TGTGCCAGCAGGAAATGGACTAGCGGGGACAATGAGCAGTTCTTC. Its protein product is CASRKWTSGDNEQFF.

This clonotype was seen ten or more times. The rearrangement joins TRBV6-1 to TRBJ2-5, with D maybe TRBD2 (6 bases). V lost 5 bases and J lost 5, with 18 bases in between. This CDR3 comprises 15 residues. In germline, CDR1 is MNHNS, CDR2 SASEGT. The CDR3 reads CASSPQTSFSETQYF. In DNA, the CDR3 is TGTGCCAGCAGTCCTCAGACTAGTTTCTCGGAGACCCAGTACTTC.

In regard to this clonotype: A read error may be the cause here, since a much bigger clone is one base away. The chain recombines TRBV5-1 with TRBJ2-7, with 7 bases that match TRBD1. Germline CDR1 and CDR2: SGHRS and YFSETQ. The ends lost 3 bases at V and 3 bases at J; junction bases unmatched: 3. This CDR3 region has 13 residues. In DNA, the CDR3 is TGCGCCAGCAGCTGGACAGGATTCTACGAGCAGTACTTC. Encoded protein: CASSWTGFYEQYF.

This clonotype was detected ten times or more. The V gene is TRBV12-3 or TRBV12-4, the J gene TRBJ1-1; a weak D match, TRBD1 (6 bases). CDR3 length equals 13 residues. The V end was cut by 5 bases, the J end by 6 bases, with 13 bases between. The CDR3 loop is CASSPTGFPEAFF. As DNA, the CDR3 is TGTGCCAGCAGTCCAACAGGGTTCCCTGAAGCTTTCTTT.

This clonotype appeared a few times. The chain is built from TRBV7-2 and TRBJ2-5; D possibly matches TRBD1 or TRBD2 (6 bases each). The CDR3 has 15 amino acids. Germline V gene sequence: CDR1 SGHTA, CDR2 FQGNSA. Trimming pared 5 bases from V and 5 bases from J, leaving 18 bases between. CDR3 residues: CASSQGFGGRETQYF. As DNA, the CDR3 is TGTGCCAGCAGCCAGGGGTTCGGGGGCAGGGAGACCCAGTACTTC. Full variable domain (missing parts from reference TRBV7-2 and TRBJ2-5): GAGVSQSPSNKVTEKGKDVELRCDPISGHTALYWYRQSLGQGLEFLIYFQGNSAPDKSGLPSDRFSAERTGGSVSTLTIQRTQQEDSAVYLCASSQGFGGRETQYFGPGTRLLVL.

This clonotype was seen a handful of times. The CDR3 DNA follows: TGCAGTGCTAGAACAGGGCAATACACTGAAGCTTTCTTT. Its translation is CSARTGQYTEAFF. The chain links TRBV20-1 to TRBJ1-1; maybe TRBD1 (6 bases). The CDR3 is 13 amino acids. V was pared by 2 bases and J by 3 bases, with 10 bases between. Germline V gene data show CDR1 as DFQATT and CDR2 as SNEGSKA (reference sequence).

This clonotype has more than one count but fewer than ten. This chain uses TRBV20-1 with TRBJ2-1; 8 bases line up with TRBD2. The CDR3 is 15 residues long. The V and J ends lost 1 base and 4 bases, in that order; junction bases with no gene match: 6. The germline CDR1 and CDR2 sequences are DFQATT and SNEGSKA (reference sequence). The CDR3 protein is CSARGLAGPYNEQFF. The CDR3 nucleotides are TGCAGTGCTAGAGGATTAGCGGGACCTTACAATGAGCAGTTCTTC.